This T cell receptor (beta chain) was retrieved from a study of blood T cell repertoires in COVID-19. Study background: Samples taken during acute and convalescent COVID-19 were collected in the United States, Italy and Spain. PBMCs, B-cell-depleted T cells, or T cells were the source of the cDNA or gDNA that made up the material.

The authors' processing: Amplification with reference gene primers provided the estimates of nucleated cell counts. Sequenced by immunoSEQ multiplex PCR; TCRdb stores in-frame clones only, minus some. V and J calls and clone size come straight from that table; D and trimming were deduced from the DNA. The data show under 200,000 clones, around four fifths seen once. The germline V gene has CDR1 LNHNV and CDR2 YYDKDF (reference sequence). The CDR3 has 15 amino acids. J gave up 11 bases and V 0 bases, and 5 bases lay outside the gene matches. The genes are TRBV15 and TRBJ1-6, with 9 bases aligning to TRBD1. The receptor was derived from a man aged 25 to 40 with active or convalescent COVID-19. The specimen sequenced was peripheral blood. The CDR3 loop reads CATSRDPGQGAPLHF. The CDR3 DNA is TGTGCCACCAGCAGAGATCCGGGACAGGGTGCACCCCTCCACTTT.